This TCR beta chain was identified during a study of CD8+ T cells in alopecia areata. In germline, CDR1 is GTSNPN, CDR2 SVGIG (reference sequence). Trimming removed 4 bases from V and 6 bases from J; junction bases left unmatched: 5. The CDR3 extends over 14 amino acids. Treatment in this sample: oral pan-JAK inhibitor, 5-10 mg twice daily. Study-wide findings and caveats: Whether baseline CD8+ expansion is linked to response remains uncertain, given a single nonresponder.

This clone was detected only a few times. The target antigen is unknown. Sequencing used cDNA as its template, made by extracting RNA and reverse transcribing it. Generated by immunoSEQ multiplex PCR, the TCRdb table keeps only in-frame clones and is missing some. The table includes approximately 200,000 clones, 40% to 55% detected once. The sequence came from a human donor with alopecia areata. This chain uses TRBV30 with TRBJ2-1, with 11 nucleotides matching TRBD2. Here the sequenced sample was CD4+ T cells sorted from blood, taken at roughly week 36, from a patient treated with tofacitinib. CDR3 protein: CAWTGTSGVNEQFF. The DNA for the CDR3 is TGTGCCTGGACCGGGACTAGCGGCGTCAATGAGCAGTTCTTC.